This T cell receptor (beta chain) stems from a study of shared clonotypes between healthy human individuals. Clones were read by immunoSEQ multiplex PCR, and TCRdb kept only the in-frame ones, dropping some. Counted here are 1 million to 1.3 million clones, approximately 80% occurring once; the ten biggest clones make up around 0.61%. There are 13 residues in the CDR3. Germline V gene lookup returns CDR1 MDHEN and CDR2 SYDVKM. V shed 10 bases, J shed 1 base, and the junction held 7 bases outside the gene matches. Sequencing was done on a sample of memory CD4+ T cells from PBMCs. Subset described: CD45RA-negative fraction. The TCR comes from a man aged 18 to 29 in good health. Some clones in this sample may be carry-over from other donors' samples. The chain joins TRBV28 to TRBJ2-7, with 7 positions matching TRBD1. CDR3 DNA: TGTGCCACCAGGGGGACCTGGTCCTACGAGCAGTACTTC. The encoded protein is CATRGTWSYEQYF. Filled out from reference TRBV28 and TRBJ2-7, the complete variable domain reads DVKVTQSSRYLVKRTGEKVFLECVQDMDHENMFWYRQDPGLGLRLIYFSYDVKMKEKGDIPEGYSVSREKKERFSLILESASTNQTSMYLCATRGTWSYEQYFGPGTRLTVT.